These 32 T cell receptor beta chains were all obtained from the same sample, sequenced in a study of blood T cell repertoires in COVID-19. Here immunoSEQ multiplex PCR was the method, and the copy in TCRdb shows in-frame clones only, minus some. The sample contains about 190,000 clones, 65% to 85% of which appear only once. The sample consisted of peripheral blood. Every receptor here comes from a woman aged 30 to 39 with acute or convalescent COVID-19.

DNA for the CDR3: TGTGCCTGGGGGACAGGGGTTAATCAGCCCCAGCATTTT. Translation gives CAWGTGVNQPQHF. The V gene is TRBV30, the J gene TRBJ1-5; 10 bases are shared with TRBD1. CDR1 and CDR2 from the germline V gene are GTSNPN and SVGIG (reference sequence). Trimming at V came to 5 bases and at J to 4 bases, leaving 2 bases not matched to a gene. This CDR3 has 13 residues.

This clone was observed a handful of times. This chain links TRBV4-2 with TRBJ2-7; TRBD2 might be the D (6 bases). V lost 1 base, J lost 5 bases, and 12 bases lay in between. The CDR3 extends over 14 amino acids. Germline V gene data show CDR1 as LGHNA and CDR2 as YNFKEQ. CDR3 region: CASSQVSREDEQYF. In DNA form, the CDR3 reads TGTGCCAGCAGCCAAGTAAGCAGGGAGGACGAGCAGTACTTC.

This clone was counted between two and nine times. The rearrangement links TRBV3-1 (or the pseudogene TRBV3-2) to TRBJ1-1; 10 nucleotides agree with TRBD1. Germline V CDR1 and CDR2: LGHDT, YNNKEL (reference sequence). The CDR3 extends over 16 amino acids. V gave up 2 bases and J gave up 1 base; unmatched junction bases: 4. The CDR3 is CASSQRTGGGNTEAFF. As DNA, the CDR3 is TGTGCCAGCAGCCAAAGGACAGGGGGAGGGAACACTGAAGCTTTCTTT.

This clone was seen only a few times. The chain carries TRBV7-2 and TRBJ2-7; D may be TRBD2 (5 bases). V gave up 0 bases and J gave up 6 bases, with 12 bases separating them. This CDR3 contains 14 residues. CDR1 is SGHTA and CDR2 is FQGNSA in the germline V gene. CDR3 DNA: TGTGCCAGCAGCTTAGCAGGGAGATCTCCCGAGCAGTACTTC. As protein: CASSLAGRSPEQYF.

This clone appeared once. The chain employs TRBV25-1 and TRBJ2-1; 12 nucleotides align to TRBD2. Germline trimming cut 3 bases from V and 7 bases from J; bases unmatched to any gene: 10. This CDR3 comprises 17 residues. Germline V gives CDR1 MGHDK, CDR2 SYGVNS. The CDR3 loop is CASSEALGLAGLNEQFF. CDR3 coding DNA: TGTGCCAGCAGTGAGGCCCTGGGACTAGCGGGTCTGAATGAGCAGTTCTTC.

The CDR3 region is CASSGGQLNQPQHF. CDR3 bases: TGTGCCAGCAGCGGTGGACAGTTAAATCAGCCCCAGCATTTT. The V and J genes are TRBV9 and TRBJ1-5; D perhaps matches TRBD1 (6 bases). This CDR3 has 14 amino acids. Germline CDR1 and CDR2: SGDLS and YYNGEE. V was trimmed by 3 bases and J by 4 bases, leaving 11 bases between them.

This chain's CDR3 is CASSARDRDDYGYTF. In DNA, the CDR3 is TGTGCCAGCAGCGCCCGGGACAGGGACGACTATGGCTACACCTTC. J is TRBJ1-2 and V is TRBV9, with TRBD1 matching over 9 bases. The trim removed 3 bases at V and 3 bases at J, leaving 6 bases unmatched. Germline V CDR1 and CDR2: SGDLS, YYNGEE. The CDR3 loop spans 15 amino acids. Looking up the rest from reference TRBV9 and TRBJ1-2 gives the full variable domain: DSGVTQTPKHLITATGQRVTLRCSPRSGDLSVYWYQQSLDQGLQFLIQYYNGEERAKGNILERFSAQQFPDLHSELNLSSLELGDSALYFCASSARDRDDYGYTFGSGTRLTVV.

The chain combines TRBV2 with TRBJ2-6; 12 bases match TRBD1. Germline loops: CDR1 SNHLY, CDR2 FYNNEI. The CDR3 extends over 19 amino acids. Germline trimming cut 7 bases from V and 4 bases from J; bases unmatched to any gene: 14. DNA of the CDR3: TGTGCCAGCATCCCACGGGCGGGACAGGGGGCGTACGGGGCCAACGTCCTGACTTTC. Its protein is CASIPRAGQGAYGANVLTF.

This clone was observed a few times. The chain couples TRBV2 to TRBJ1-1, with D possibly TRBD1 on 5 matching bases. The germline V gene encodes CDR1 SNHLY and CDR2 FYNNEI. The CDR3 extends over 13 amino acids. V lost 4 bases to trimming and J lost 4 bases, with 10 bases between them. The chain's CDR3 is CASSVMGGTEAFF. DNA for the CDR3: TGTGCCAGCAGTGTAATGGGGGGCACTGAAGCTTTCTTT.

The DNA for the CDR3 is TGTGCCAGCAGCTCCTGGACTAGTCCCGAGCAGTACTTC. Translation gives CASSSWTSPEQYF. This chain connects TRBV5-4 to TRBJ2-7; 7 nucleotides align to TRBD2. V lost 3 bases, J lost 6 bases, and 6 bases stayed unmatched. Per germline, CDR1 SGHNT and CDR2 YYREEE (reference sequence). The CDR3 length is 13 residues.

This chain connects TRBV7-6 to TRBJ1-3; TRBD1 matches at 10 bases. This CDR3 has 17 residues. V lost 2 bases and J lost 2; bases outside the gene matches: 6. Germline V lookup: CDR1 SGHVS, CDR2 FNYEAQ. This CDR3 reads CASSLTTGGGAGNTIYF. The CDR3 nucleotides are TGTGCCAGCAGCTTAACGACAGGGGGCGGCGCTGGAAACACCATATATTTT.

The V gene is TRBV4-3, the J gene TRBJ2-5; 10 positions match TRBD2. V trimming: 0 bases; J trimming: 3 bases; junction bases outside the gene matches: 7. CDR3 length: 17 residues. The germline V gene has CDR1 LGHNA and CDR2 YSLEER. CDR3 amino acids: CASSQDPVGLAEETQYF. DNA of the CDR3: TGCGCCAGCAGCCAAGACCCCGTAGGACTAGCGGAAGAGACCCAGTACTTC.

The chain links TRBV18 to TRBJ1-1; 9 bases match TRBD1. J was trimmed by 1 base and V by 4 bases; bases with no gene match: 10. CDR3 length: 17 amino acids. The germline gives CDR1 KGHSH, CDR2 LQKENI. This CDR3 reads CASSQRQGGQGNTEAFF. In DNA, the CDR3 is TGTGCCAGCTCACAAAGACAGGGGGGTCAAGGGAACACTGAAGCTTTCTTT.

The CDR3 loop is CSVEQDRTPETQYF. As DNA, the CDR3 is TGCAGCGTTGAACAGGACAGGACACCAGAGACCCAGTACTTC. The rearrangement joins TRBV29-1 to TRBJ2-5; 7 bases line up with TRBD1. The CDR3 is 14 amino acids. Germline CDR1 reads SQVTM; CDR2 reads ANQGSEA. V was clipped by 2 bases and J by 4 bases; unmatched bases: 7.

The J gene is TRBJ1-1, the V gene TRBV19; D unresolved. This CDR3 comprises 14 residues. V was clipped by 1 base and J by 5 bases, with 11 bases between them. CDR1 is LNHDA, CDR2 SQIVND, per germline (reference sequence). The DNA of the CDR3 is TGTGCCAGTAGTATAGGTGGCAGGTATACTGAAGCTTTCTTT. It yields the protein CASSIGGRYTEAFF.

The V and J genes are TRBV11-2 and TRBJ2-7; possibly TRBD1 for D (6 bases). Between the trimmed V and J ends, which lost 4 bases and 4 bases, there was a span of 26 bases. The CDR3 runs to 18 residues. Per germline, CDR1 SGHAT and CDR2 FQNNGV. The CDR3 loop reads CASSSRASRDTSGYEQYF. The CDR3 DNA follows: TGTGCCAGCAGCTCTAGAGCCTCCCGGGACACGTCTGGTTACGAGCAGTACTTC.

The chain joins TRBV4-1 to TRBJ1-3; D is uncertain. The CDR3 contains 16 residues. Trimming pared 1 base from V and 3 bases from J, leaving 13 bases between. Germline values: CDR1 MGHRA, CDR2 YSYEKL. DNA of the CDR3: TGCGCCAGCAGCCAAGGTCAAGGGAGCGGTGGAAACACCATATATTTT. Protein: CASSQGQGSGGNTIYF.

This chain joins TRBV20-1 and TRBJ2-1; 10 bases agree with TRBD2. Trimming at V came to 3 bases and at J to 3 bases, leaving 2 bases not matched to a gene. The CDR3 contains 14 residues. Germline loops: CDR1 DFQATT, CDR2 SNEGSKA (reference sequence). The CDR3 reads CSASPSGSYNEQFF. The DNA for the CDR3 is TGCAGTGCTAGTCCTAGCGGGAGCTACAATGAGCAGTTCTTC.

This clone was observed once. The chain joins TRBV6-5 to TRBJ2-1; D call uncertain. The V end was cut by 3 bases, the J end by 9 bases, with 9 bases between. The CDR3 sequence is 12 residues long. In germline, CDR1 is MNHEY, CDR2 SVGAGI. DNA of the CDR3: TGTGCCAGCAGTTATTTCGGAGTTGAGCAGTTCTTC. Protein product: CASSYFGVEQFF.

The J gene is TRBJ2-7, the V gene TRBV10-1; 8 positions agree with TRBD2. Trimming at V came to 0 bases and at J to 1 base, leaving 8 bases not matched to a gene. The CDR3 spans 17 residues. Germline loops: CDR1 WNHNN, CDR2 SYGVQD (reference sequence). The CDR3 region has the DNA TGCGCCAGCAGTGAGTCCTGGCTCGCTAGCGGGTCCTACGAGCAGTACTTC. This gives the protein CASSESWLASGSYEQYF.

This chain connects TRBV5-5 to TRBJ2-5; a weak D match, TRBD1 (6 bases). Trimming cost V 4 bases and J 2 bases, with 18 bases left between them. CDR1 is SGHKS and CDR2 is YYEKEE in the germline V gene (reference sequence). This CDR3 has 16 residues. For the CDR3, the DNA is TGTGCCAGCAGCCTTTTACCAGGGACACCTCAAGAGACCCAGTACTTC. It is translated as CASSLLPGTPQETQYF. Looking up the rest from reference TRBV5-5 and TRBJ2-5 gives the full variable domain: DAGVTQSPTHLIKTRGQQVTLRCSPISGHKSVSWYQQVLGQGPQFIFQYYEKEERGRGNFPDRFSARQFPNYSSELNVNALLLGDSALYLCASSLLPGTPQETQYFGPGTRLLVL.

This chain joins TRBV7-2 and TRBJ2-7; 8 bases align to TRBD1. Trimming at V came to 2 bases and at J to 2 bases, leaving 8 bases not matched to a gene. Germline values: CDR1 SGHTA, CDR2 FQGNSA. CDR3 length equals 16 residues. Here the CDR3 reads CASSLFRDRLTYEQYF. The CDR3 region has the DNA TGTGCCAGCAGCTTATTTCGGGACAGGTTAACCTACGAGCAGTACTTC.

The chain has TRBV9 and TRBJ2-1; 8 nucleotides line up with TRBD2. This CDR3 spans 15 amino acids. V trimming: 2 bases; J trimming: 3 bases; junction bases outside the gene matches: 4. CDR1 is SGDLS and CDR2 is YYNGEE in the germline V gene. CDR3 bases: TGTGCCAGCAGCGTTGGTCGGGAGGGCTACAATGAGCAGTTCTTC. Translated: CASSVGREGYNEQFF.

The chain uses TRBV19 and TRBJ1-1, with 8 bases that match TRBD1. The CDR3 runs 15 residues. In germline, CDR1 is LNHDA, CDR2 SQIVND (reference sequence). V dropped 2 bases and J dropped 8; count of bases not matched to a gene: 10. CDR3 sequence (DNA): TGTGCCAGTAGTATATCAGGAGGGGGGACAGGCGAAGCTTTCTTT. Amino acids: CASSISGGGTGEAFF.

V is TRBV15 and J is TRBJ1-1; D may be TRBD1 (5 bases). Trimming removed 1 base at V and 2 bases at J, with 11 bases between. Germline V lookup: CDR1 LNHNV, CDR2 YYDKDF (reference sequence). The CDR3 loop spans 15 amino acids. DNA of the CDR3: TGTGCCACCAGCAGAGGAGACAGCGCCAACACTGAAGCTTTCTTT. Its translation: CATSRGDSANTEAFF.

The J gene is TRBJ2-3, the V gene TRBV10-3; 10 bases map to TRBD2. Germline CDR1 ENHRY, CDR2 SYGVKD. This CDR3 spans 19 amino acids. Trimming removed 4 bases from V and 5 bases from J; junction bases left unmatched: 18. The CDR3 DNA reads TGTGCCATCAGTGGGTCCTTAAAAACTAGCGGGAATAAAGTAGATACGCAGTATTTT. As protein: CAISGSLKTSGNKVDTQYF.

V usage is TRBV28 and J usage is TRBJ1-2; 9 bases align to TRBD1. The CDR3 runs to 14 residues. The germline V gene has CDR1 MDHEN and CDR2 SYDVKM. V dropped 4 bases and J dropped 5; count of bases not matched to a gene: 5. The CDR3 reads CASSSPGQGYGYTF. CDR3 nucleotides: TGTGCCAGCAGTTCGCCCGGACAGGGGTATGGCTACACCTTC.

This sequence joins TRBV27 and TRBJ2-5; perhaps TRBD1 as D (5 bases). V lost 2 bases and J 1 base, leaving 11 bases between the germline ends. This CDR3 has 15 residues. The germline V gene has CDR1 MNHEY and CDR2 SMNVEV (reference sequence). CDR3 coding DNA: TGTGCCAGCAGTTTAACCTTCAGGGCCCAAGAGACCCAGTACTTC. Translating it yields CASSLTFRAQETQYF.

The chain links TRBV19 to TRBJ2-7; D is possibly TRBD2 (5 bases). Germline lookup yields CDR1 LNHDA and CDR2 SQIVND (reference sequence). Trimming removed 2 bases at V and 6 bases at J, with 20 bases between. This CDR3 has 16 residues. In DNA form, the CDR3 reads TGTGCCAGTAGTATAAGTTTCGGAGGAGGATTCCGCGAGCAGTACTTC. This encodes CASSISFGGGFREQYF.

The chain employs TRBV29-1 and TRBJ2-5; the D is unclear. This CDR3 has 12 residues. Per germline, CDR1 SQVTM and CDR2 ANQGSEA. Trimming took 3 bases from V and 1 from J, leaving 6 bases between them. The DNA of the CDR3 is TGCAGCGTTGATCCAGGCCAAGAGACCCAGTACTTC. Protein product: CSVDPGQETQYF.

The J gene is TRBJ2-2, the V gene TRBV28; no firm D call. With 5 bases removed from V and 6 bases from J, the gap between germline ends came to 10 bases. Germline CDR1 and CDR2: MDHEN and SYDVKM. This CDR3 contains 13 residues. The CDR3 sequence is CASSLLYPGELFF. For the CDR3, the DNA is TGTGCCAGCAGTCTTCTTTATCCCGGGGAGCTGTTTTTT.

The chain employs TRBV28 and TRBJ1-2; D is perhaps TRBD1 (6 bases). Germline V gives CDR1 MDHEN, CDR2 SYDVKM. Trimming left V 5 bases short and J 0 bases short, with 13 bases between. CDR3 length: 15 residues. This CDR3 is CASSAPGTPNYGYTF. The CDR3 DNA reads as TGTGCCAGCAGTGCCCCCGGGACACCTAACTATGGCTACACCTTC.